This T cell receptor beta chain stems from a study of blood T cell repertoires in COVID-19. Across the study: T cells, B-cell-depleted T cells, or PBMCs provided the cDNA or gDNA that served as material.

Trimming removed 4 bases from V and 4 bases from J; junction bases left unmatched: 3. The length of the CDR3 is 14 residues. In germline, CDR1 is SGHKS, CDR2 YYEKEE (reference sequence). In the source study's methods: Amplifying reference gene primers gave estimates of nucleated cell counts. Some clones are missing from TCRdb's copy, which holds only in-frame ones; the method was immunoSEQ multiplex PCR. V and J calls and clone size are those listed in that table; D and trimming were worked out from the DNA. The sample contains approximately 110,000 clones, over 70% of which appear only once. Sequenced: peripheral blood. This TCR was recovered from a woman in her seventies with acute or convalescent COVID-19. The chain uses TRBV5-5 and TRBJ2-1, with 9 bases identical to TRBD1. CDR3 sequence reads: CASSVGTGYNEQFF. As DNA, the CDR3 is TGTGCCAGCAGCGTAGGGACAGGGTACAATGAGCAGTTCTTC.